Shown below are 28 T cell receptor beta chains from a single sample sequenced in a study of T cells in Graves' hyperthyroidism and ophthalmopathy. The CDR3 regions of TCR beta were amplified from RNA transcripts. The HTBI primer set served for first-round RT-PCR of the TCR CDR3. TCRdb independently ran MiXCR on the multiplex PCR reads; one entry per CDR3 protein. The sample consists of about 420,000 distinct CDR3 sequences, roughly an eighth of them appearing once. The specimen sequenced was blood. Source of these receptors: a woman aged 18-29 years with Graves' hyperthyroidism.

Turning to this clonotype: A much larger clonotype is one base distant, so this may be a read error. The CDR3 sequence: CASSVGLGPHNEQFF. CDR3 DNA sequence: TGTGCCAGCAGCGTGGGGTTGGGCCCCCACAATGAGCAGTTCTTC. The chain joins TRBV9 to TRBJ2-1; no clear D. V lost 2 bases to trimming and J lost 5 bases, with 14 bases between them. The CDR3 length is 15 residues. Germline V lookup: CDR1 SGDLS, CDR2 YYNGEE.

Details on this clonotype: A much bigger clone sits one base away, suggesting this may be a read error. The V call is TRBV6-1, the J call TRBJ1-2; D unclear. This CDR3 is 14 amino acids long. Germline CDR1 is MNHNS and CDR2 is SASEGT. Trimming cost V 8 bases and J 8 bases, with 21 bases left between them. CDR3 coding DNA: TGTGCCAGCCCGGCCAACGGCCCCGAGGCGGGCTACACCTTC. Translating it yields CASPANGPEAGYTF.

The sample holds many counts of this clonotype. For the CDR3, the DNA is TGTGCCAGCAGTTTAATAACCACAGATACGCAGTATTTT. Translating gives CASSLITTDTQYF. The chain couples TRBV7-2 to TRBJ2-3; D call uncertain. Germline V CDR1 and CDR2: SGHTA, FQGNSA. V was cut by 6 bases and J by 2 bases, with 9 bases left in between. This CDR3 comprises 13 residues.

This clonotype was observed a few times. This rearrangement joins TRBV19 to TRBJ1-2; 8 nucleotides match TRBD1. V shed 6 bases, J shed 3 bases, and the junction held 9 bases outside the gene matches. The CDR3 runs 15 residues. Germline V lookup: CDR1 LNHDA, CDR2 SQIVND (reference sequence). CDR3 sequence: CASRTTGTGYYGYTF. In DNA form, the CDR3 reads TGTGCCAGTAGAACCACCGGGACAGGTTACTATGGCTACACCTTC.

This clonotype was seen repeatedly, ten times or more. This chain uses TRBV9 with TRBJ2-7; 10 bases line up with TRBD2. From germline, CDR1 is SGDLS and CDR2 YYNGEE. The J segment lost 2 bases and the V segment lost 4 bases, leaving 9 bases of the junction unmatched. The CDR3 runs to 16 residues. The CDR3 is CASSLSPGLAPYEQYF. The CDR3 DNA reads as TGTGCCAGCAGCTTGAGTCCGGGACTAGCGCCCTACGAGCAGTACTTC.

CDR3 protein: CASSYSIPGGDTGELFF. The CDR3 nucleotides are TGTGCCAGCAGTTACTCGATCCCGGGAGGGGACACCGGGGAGCTGTTTTTT. This rearrangement joins TRBV6-6 to TRBJ2-2, with 8 bases lining up with TRBD2. Germline V CDR1 and CDR2: MNHNY, SVGAGI (reference sequence). The CDR3 spans 17 residues. The J segment lost 3 bases and the V segment lost 0 bases, leaving 6 bases of the junction unmatched.

CDR3 nucleotide sequence: TGCGCCAGCAGCCAAGATGGGACTTTCTCCTACAATGAGCAGTTCTTC. This gives the protein CASSQDGTFSYNEQFF. The gene calls are TRBV4-3 and TRBJ2-1, with D tentatively TRBD2 (6 bases). The germline V and J ends were trimmed by 0 bases and 0 bases, with 9 bases remaining between them. From germline, CDR1 is LGHNA and CDR2 YSLEER. The CDR3 consists of 16 residues.

This chain connects TRBV5-1 to TRBJ2-5, with TRBD2 identical over 10 bases. Germline V gene lookup returns CDR1 SGHRS and CDR2 YFSETQ. Trimming removed 4 bases from V and 6 bases from J; junction bases left unmatched: 6. The CDR3 extends over 14 amino acids. CDR3 sequence: CASSGTSAGQTQYF. CDR3 nucleotide sequence: TGCGCCAGCAGCGGGACTAGCGCCGGCCAGACCCAGTACTTC.

This clonotype has just a few counts. The CDR3 DNA sequence: TGTGCCAGCTCACCATTGGCAGTTGGTGAAGCTTTCTTT. Translated: CASSPLAVGEAFF. This sequence joins TRBV18 and TRBJ1-1; D uncertain. The CDR3 has 13 amino acids. Germline CDR1 is KGHSH and CDR2 is LQKENI. The V gene lost 2 bases and the J gene lost 7 bases, with 11 bases spanning the gap.

This clonotype has only a few counts. This sequence joins TRBV20-1 and TRBJ1-2; D is ambiguous. V lost 5 bases to trimming and J lost 8 bases, with 12 bases between them. The V gene's germline CDR1 is DFQATT and CDR2 SNEGSKA (reference sequence). This CDR3 is built from 11 residues. The CDR3 DNA is TGCAGTGCTCGTGGGATCGGAGGCTACACCTTC. Its translation: CSARGIGGYTF.

The sample holds many counts of this clonotype. The chain couples TRBV27 to TRBJ1-1, with D possibly matching TRBD1 (5 bases). Trimming removed 2 bases at V and 7 bases at J, with 14 bases between. The CDR3 is 14 amino acids. Germline V gene lookup returns CDR1 MNHEY and CDR2 SMNVEV (reference sequence). The CDR3 region is CASSLTLGGDEAFF. Here the CDR3 DNA reads TGTGCCAGCAGTTTAACTCTCGGGGGGGATGAAGCTTTCTTT.

J is TRBJ2-3 and V is TRBV12-3 or TRBV12-4, with D possibly TRBD2 on 6 matching bases. V gave up 0 bases and J gave up 2 bases, with 18 bases separating them. The CDR3 has 18 residues. This chain's CDR3 is CASSLAKLAGSYTDTQYF. The CDR3 DNA is TGTGCCAGCAGTTTAGCGAAACTGGCGGGGTCTTACACAGATACGCAGTATTTT.

This clonotype was recorded many times. The CDR3 DNA reads TGCGCCAGCCATCCAGGCCGGAGCGGCACAGATACGCAGTATTTT. Protein: CASHPGRSGTDTQYF. The V call is TRBV5-1, the J call TRBJ2-3; D unresolved. Per the germline V gene, CDR1 is SGHRS and CDR2 is YFSETQ. V lost 7 bases, J lost 1 base, and 16 bases lay in between. The CDR3 has 15 residues. The complete variable domain, with remaining parts taken from reference TRBV5-1 and TRBJ2-3, reads KAGVTQTPRYLIKTRGQQVTLSCSPISGHRSVSWYQQTPGQGLQFLFEYFSETQRNKGNFPGRFSGRQFSNSRSEMNVSTLELGDSALYLCASHPGRSGTDTQYFGPGTRLTVL.

This rearrangement joins TRBV5-6 to TRBJ2-7; D might be TRBD1 (5 bases). V lost 0 bases to trimming and J lost 3 bases, with 7 bases between them. CDR1 is SGHDT, CDR2 YYEEEE, per germline. This CDR3 has 13 amino acids. The CDR3 is CASSLGTYYEQYF. Here the CDR3 DNA reads TGTGCCAGCAGCTTGGGGACATACTACGAGCAGTACTTC. Full variable domain (rest looked up from reference TRBV5-6 and TRBJ2-7): DAGVTQSPTHLIKTRGQQVTLRCSPKSGHDTVSWYQQALGQGPQFIFQYYEEEERQRGNFPDRFSGHQFPNYSSELNVNALLLGDSALYLCASSLGTYYEQYFGPGTRLTVT.

This clonotype was counted between two and nine times. A junction boundary mismatches the germline segment, possibly from a read error. The V call is TRBV6-5, the J call TRBJ1-3; 8 nucleotides line up with TRBD1. Germline V gene data show CDR1 as MNHEY and CDR2 as SVGAGI. The CDR3 runs to 15 residues. The CDR3 region is CASGYGTGSRNTIYF. The DNA of the CDR3 is TGTGCCAGCGGTTACGGGACAGGCTCGCGAAACACCATATATTTT.

This clonotype was seen repeatedly, ten times or more. The genes are TRBV11-3 and TRBJ2-7; D gene unclear. The V end was cut by 2 bases, the J end by 7 bases, with 12 bases between. Germline V gene sequence: CDR1 SGHNT, CDR2 YENEEA. This CDR3 is 13 amino acids long. The CDR3 region has the DNA TGTGCCAGCAGCTTATCCGATGGGTGGGAGCAGTACTTC. It translates to CASSLSDGWEQYF.

The V and J genes are TRBV19 and TRBJ1-5; D is perhaps TRBD1 (6 bases). The CDR3 spans 15 residues. Germline V lookup: CDR1 LNHDA, CDR2 SQIVND (reference sequence). The V end lost 5 bases, the J end lost 7 bases, and 18 bases lay between the germline ends. The CDR3 bases are TGTGCCAGTAGTCTCCCCAACAGGGTTTGGCAGCCCCAGCATTTT. Protein sequence: CASSLPNRVWQPQHF.

There are many counts of this clonotype. The chain employs TRBV18 and TRBJ2-7; 8 positions agree with TRBD2. This CDR3 has 14 amino acids. The germline gives CDR1 KGHSH, CDR2 LQKENI. V lost 5 bases to trimming and J lost 3 bases; unmatched junction nucleotides: 6. This CDR3 is CASSSLAGLYEQYF. The CDR3 nucleotides are TGTGCCAGCTCATCGCTAGCGGGTCTCTACGAGCAGTACTTC. Full variable domain (remainder filled in from reference TRBV18 and TRBJ2-7): NAGVMQNPRHLVRRRGQEARLRCSPMKGHSHVYWYRQLPEEGLKFMVYLQKENIIDESGMPKERFSAEFPKEGPSILRIQQVVRGDSAAYFCASSSLAGLYEQYFGPGTRLTVT.

With respect to this clonotype: Since a much larger clone is just one base distant, this may be a read error. The chain links TRBV20-1 to TRBJ1-2; the D is unclear. CDR3 size: 13 residues. Germline CDR1 and CDR2: DFQATT and SNEGSKA (reference sequence). CDR3 sequence reads: CGADDGNHYGYTF. CDR3 DNA sequence: TGCGGTGCTGATGACGGAAACCACTATGGCTACACCTTC.

This clonotype was seen at least ten times. V usage is TRBV2 and J usage is TRBJ2-3, with 10 bases aligning to TRBD2. V lost 5 bases, J lost 3 bases, and 5 bases stayed unmatched. This CDR3 has 15 amino acids. Germline CDR1 is SNHLY and CDR2 is FYNNEI. The CDR3 is CASSLETSGTDTQYF. The CDR3 DNA follows: TGTGCCAGCAGTCTCGAGACTAGCGGGACAGATACGCAGTATTTT.

The chain links TRBV2 to TRBJ1-5; 7 bases match TRBD1. Trimming cost V 7 bases and J 6 bases; bases outside gene matches: 12. CDR1 and CDR2 from the germline V gene are SNHLY and FYNNEI. This CDR3 has 15 amino acids. CDR3 in amino acids: CASTAAAGGVQPQHF. The CDR3 DNA follows: TGTGCCAGCACCGCGGCGGCAGGGGGGGTTCAGCCCCAGCATTTT.

V and J are TRBV28 and TRBJ1-6; 7 bases are shared with TRBD1. The CDR3 spans 15 residues. Germline V gene sequence: CDR1 MDHEN, CDR2 SYDVKM. V was pared by 8 bases and J by 10 bases, with 14 bases of the junction left unmatched. This CDR3 reads CASGPGEGAWSPLHF. In DNA form, the CDR3 reads TGTGCCAGCGGCCCTGGGGAGGGGGCTTGGTCACCCCTCCACTTT.

There are many counts of this clonotype. The chain uses TRBV28 and TRBJ2-7; D uncertain. Trimming shortened V by 3 bases and J by 1 base, and 13 bases separated the two germline ends. The CDR3 runs to 15 residues. The germline CDR1 and CDR2 sequences are MDHEN and SYDVKM. CDR3 DNA: TGTGCCAGCAGTTTGGTCCGAACACTATCCTACGAGCAGTACTTC. This sequence encodes CASSLVRTLSYEQYF.

The chain is built from TRBV28 and TRBJ2-3, with 7 positions matching TRBD1. Trimming removed 3 bases from V and 4 bases from J; junction bases left unmatched: 7. The CDR3 extends over 15 amino acids. Germline CDR1 MDHEN, CDR2 SYDVKM. Here the CDR3 reads CASSFPTGPADTQYF. The DNA for the CDR3 is TGTGCCAGCAGTTTTCCGACAGGGCCCGCAGATACGCAGTATTTT.

Only a few counts were recorded for this clonotype. The V gene is TRBV3-1, the J gene TRBJ2-1; TRBD1 aligns across 7 bases. CDR3 length: 15 residues. Germline CDR1 and CDR2: LGHDT and YNNKEL (reference sequence). V gave up 0 bases and J gave up 5 bases; unmatched junction bases: 4. In DNA form, the CDR3 reads TGTGCCAGCAGCCAAGATACAGGGGTTAACAATGAGCAGTTCTTC. It codes for CASSQDTGVNNEQFF.

This rearrangement joins TRBV9 to TRBJ2-3, with D perhaps TRBD2 (6 bases). Germline V gene sequence: CDR1 SGDLS, CDR2 YYNGEE. The CDR3 is 15 residues long. Deletions cut 0 bases from V and 3 bases from J, with 11 bases between. The chain's CDR3 is CASSVAGALTDTQYF. The DNA of the CDR3 is TGTGCCAGCAGCGTAGCGGGAGCTTTAACAGATACGCAGTATTTT. Together with reference TRBV9 and TRBJ2-3, the CDR3 gives the full variable domain: DSGVTQTPKHLITATGQRVTLRCSPRSGDLSVYWYQQSLDQGLQFLIQYYNGEERAKGNILERFSAQQFPDLHSELNLSSLELGDSALYFCASSVAGALTDTQYFGPGTRLTVL.

This clonotype occurred many times. This chain links TRBV3-1 with TRBJ1-1, with D possibly matching TRBD1 (5 bases). Germline V gene data show CDR1 as LGHDT and CDR2 as YNNKEL (reference sequence). The CDR3 extends over 16 amino acids. V shed 1 base and J shed 2 bases, with 14 bases lying between them. CDR3: CASSQALGAENTEAFF. The CDR3 nucleotides are TGTGCCAGCAGCCAAGCGCTAGGGGCCGAAAACACTGAAGCTTTCTTT. Based on the CDR3 plus reference TRBV3-1 and TRBJ1-1, the full variable domain is DTAVSQTPKYLVTQMGNDKSIKCEQNLGHDTMYWYKQDSKKFLKIMFSYNNKELIINETVPNRFSPKSPDKAHLNLHINSLELGDSAVYFCASSQALGAENTEAFFGQGTRLTVV.

This clonotype has a handful of counts. This may be a read error, as it is one base from a much larger clone. The rearrangement links TRBV5-1 to TRBJ2-3; D is perhaps TRBD2 (6 bases). Germline CDR1 SGHRS, CDR2 YFSETQ. The CDR3 runs 15 residues. V lost 3 bases and J lost 4, with 15 bases in between. CDR3 in DNA: TGCGCCAGCAGCTCTTCGGGAGATATCTCAGATACGCAGTATTTT. Its protein is CASSSSGDISDTQYF.